The 14 T cell receptor beta chains reported below all come from one sample, sequenced in a study of siplizumab effects on memory and regulatory T cells. Sequenced by immunoSEQ multiplex PCR; TCRdb stores in-frame clones only, minus some. The top ten clones hold around 0.3% of a sample with 85,000 to 95,000 clones, 94% of them seen once. Sequencing was done on a sample of non-Treg CD4+ T cells sorted from blood. Receptors were obtained from a human donor in good health.

The table lists this clone with a count of one. The chain has TRBV7-9 and TRBJ2-7; 8 bases line up with TRBD1. V gave up 3 bases and J gave up 6 bases; unmatched junction bases: 1. The germline V gene encodes CDR1 SEHNR and CDR2 FQNEAQ (reference sequence). The CDR3 contains 12 residues. This CDR3 is CASSLGQVEQYF. The CDR3 DNA reads as TGTGCCAGCAGCTTGGGACAGGTCGAGCAGTACTTC.

This rearrangement joins TRBV9 to TRBJ2-1; 14 positions agree with TRBD2. The trim removed 4 bases at V and 5 bases at J, leaving 2 bases unmatched. The CDR3 consists of 15 residues. Germline V gives CDR1 SGDLS, CDR2 YYNGEE. The CDR3, as DNA: TGTGCCAGCAGCCGACTAGCGGGAGGGAACAATGAGCAGTTCTTC. Translated, it gives CASSRLAGGNNEQFF.

V gene TRBV5-1 combines with J gene TRBJ1-1; the D is unclear. V gave up 0 bases and J gave up 1 base, with 13 bases separating them. Looked up from germline, CDR1 is SGHRS and CDR2 is YFSETQ. The CDR3 has 16 amino acids. CDR3 sequence reads: CASSLVLGAGNTEAFF. As DNA, the CDR3 is TGCGCCAGCAGCTTGGTGTTAGGAGCAGGGAACACTGAAGCTTTCTTT.

Of note for this clone: This same CDR3 is encoded by further DNA sequences in the sample. CDR3: CASSLGTGNGYTF. The CDR3 region has the DNA TGCGCCAGCAGCTTGGGGACAGGGAACGGCTACACCTTC. The chain joins TRBV5-1 to TRBJ1-2, with TRBD1 identical over 8 bases. In germline, CDR1 is SGHRS, CDR2 YFSETQ. V gave up 0 bases and J gave up 8 bases; unmatched junction bases: 3. The CDR3 sequence is 13 residues long.

The V call is TRBV5-6, the J call TRBJ2-3; D gene unclear. The germline V gene has CDR1 SGHDT and CDR2 YYEEEE. Trimming removed 1 base from V and 1 base from J, with 7 bases in between. The CDR3 sequence is 14 residues long. The CDR3 is CASSLSRRTDTQYF. The CDR3 DNA reads TGTGCCAGCAGCTTGTCACGGCGCACAGATACGCAGTATTTT.

The V call is TRBV6-5, the J call TRBJ2-7, with 13 nucleotides matching TRBD2. V lost 5 bases to trimming and J lost 1 base; unmatched junction nucleotides: 2. This CDR3 contains 15 residues. Looked up from germline, CDR1 is MNHEY and CDR2 is SVGAGI. The CDR3 region has the DNA TGTGCCAGCAGTATGGGACTAGCGGGGTCCTACGAGCAGTACTTC. It specifies CASSMGLAGSYEQYF.

This chain links TRBV11-3 with TRBJ2-7, with D unclear. Trimming cost V 1 base and J 4 bases, with 2 bases left between them. The CDR3 runs 11 residues. The germline CDR1 and CDR2 sequences are SGHNT and YENEEA. DNA for the CDR3: TGTGCCAGCAGCTTAGTATACGAGCAGTACTTC. Amino acid sequence: CASSLVYEQYF.

The chain combines TRBV11-3 with TRBJ1-1, with D tentatively TRBD1 (5 bases). The CDR3 covers 16 residues. The germline V and J ends were trimmed by 5 bases and 1 base, with 17 bases remaining between them. The germline CDR1 and CDR2 sequences are SGHNT and YENEEA. As DNA, the CDR3 is TGTGCCAGCAGCCGAGGCCAAACTGACAGGAACACTGAAGCTTTCTTT. As protein: CASSRGQTDRNTEAFF.

This clone was recorded once. The V call is TRBV6-1, the J call TRBJ1-6; the D gene is possibly TRBD1 (6 bases). The ends were cut back, 7 bases at V and 10 bases at J, with 14 bases in the middle. CDR1 and CDR2 (germline): MNHNS, SASEGT. The CDR3 length is 13 residues. CDR3 sequence reads: CASNLQGRSPLHF. CDR3 nucleotide sequence: TGTGCCAGCAATCTACAGGGAAGGTCACCCCTCCACTTT.

This chain connects TRBV10-3 to TRBJ2-7; D is possibly TRBD2 (6 bases). Germline CDR1 and CDR2: ENHRY and SYGVKD. V was trimmed by 10 bases and J by 5 bases, leaving 15 bases between them. This CDR3 has 12 amino acids. The DNA of the CDR3 is TGTGCCACCCTGGGAGGCATCAACGAGCAGTACTTC. Translation: CATLGGINEQYF.

The gene calls are TRBV5-1 and TRBJ1-4; TRBD1 might be the D (6 bases). CDR1 and CDR2 from the germline V gene are SGHRS and YFSETQ. The CDR3 runs 15 residues. The V end was cut by 4 bases, the J end by 3 bases, with 13 bases between. The CDR3 loop is CASSRGQIPNEKLFF. The CDR3 DNA sequence: TGCGCCAGCAGCAGGGGACAAATCCCTAATGAAAAACTGTTTTTT. Using reference TRBV5-1 and TRBJ1-4 for the parts outside the CDR3, the full variable domain is KAGVTQTPRYLIKTRGQQVTLSCSPISGHRSVSWYQQTPGQGLQFLFEYFSETQRNKGNFPGRFSGRQFSNSRSEMNVSTLELGDSALYLCASSRGQIPNEKLFFGSGTQLSVL.

The chain employs TRBV12-5 and TRBJ2-3; possible D gene TRBD1, 5 bases. Germline V CDR1 and CDR2: LGHNT, FRNRAP. The CDR3 totals 13 residues. V was shortened by 4 bases and J by 1 base, with 6 bases between the two germline ends. The CDR3 DNA reads TGTGCTAGTGGTTCGACAGGCACAGATACGCAGTATTTT. Its translation is CASGSTGTDTQYF.

This chain links TRBV14 with TRBJ2-6; D remains ambiguous. Germline CDR1 reads SGHDN; CDR2 reads FVKESK. The CDR3 spans 15 residues. The V gene lost 4 bases and the J gene lost 0 bases, with 7 bases spanning the gap. The CDR3 region has the DNA TGTGCCAGCAGCCTCATTAACTCTGGGGCCAACGTCCTGACTTTC. Protein: CASSLINSGANVLTF.

J is TRBJ1-4 and V is TRBV4-1; 7 positions match TRBD1. Looked up from germline, CDR1 is MGHRA and CDR2 is YSYEKL. The trim removed 1 base at V and 5 bases at J, leaving 7 bases unmatched. The CDR3 is made up of 16 amino acids. In DNA form, the CDR3 reads TGCGCCAGCAGCCAAGGGGGCCAGGGGGGGAATGAAAAACTGTTTTTT. This translates into CASSQGGQGGNEKLFF.